This T cell receptor beta chain was found in a study of T cell repertoires in cytomegalovirus infection (dated by TCRdb to between 2019 and 2020). Study-wide context: Donor HLA type was relevant to the analysis, because carriage of CMV infection together with the matching HLA type was indicated by public TCR beta signatures. General conclusions and limits of the study: The ex vivo response was dominated by HLA-C-restricted CMV-specific TCR beta clonotypes, which also provided the single most frequent clonotype in two of eight donors. In both this cohort and an independent roughly 350-donor cohort, the cumulative frequency of public TCR beta family members distinguished carriers of CMV infection plus the relevant HLA type.

The germline V gene specifies SQVTM as CDR1 and ANQGSEA as CDR2. Cut back by 4 bases and 6 bases, the V and J ends lie 12 bases apart. The CDR3 spans 13 residues, from the cysteine through the phenylalanine. The kept DNA is CDR3 alone, 39 bases in frame from the first base. Regarding this clonotype: This receptor's antigen is unknown. There are no base qualities to consult, and no much larger clone falls within one base.

Reads for this sample came from an Illumina HiSeq 1500. In-frame beta chains were kept once TCRdb had trimmed the public reads at Q25 with fastp and called clones with MiXCR. Every distinct CDR3 protein forms one entry, paired with its most common genes and DNA. Here the sample has about 740,000 distinct CDR3 sequences; less than 40% occur a single time. About 2.8% of the sample rests with the top ten. The specimen sequenced was PBMCs. The sequence joins TRBV29-1 to TRBJ2-2, with the identity of the D gene unclear. This receptor was taken from a human donor in good health (CMV status not recorded). Some clones in this sample may be carry-over from other donors' samples. The DNA reads as follows: TGCAGCGTTGGTGCTGGGGTCCCCGGGGAGCTGTTTTTT. It is translated as CSVGAGVPGELFF.